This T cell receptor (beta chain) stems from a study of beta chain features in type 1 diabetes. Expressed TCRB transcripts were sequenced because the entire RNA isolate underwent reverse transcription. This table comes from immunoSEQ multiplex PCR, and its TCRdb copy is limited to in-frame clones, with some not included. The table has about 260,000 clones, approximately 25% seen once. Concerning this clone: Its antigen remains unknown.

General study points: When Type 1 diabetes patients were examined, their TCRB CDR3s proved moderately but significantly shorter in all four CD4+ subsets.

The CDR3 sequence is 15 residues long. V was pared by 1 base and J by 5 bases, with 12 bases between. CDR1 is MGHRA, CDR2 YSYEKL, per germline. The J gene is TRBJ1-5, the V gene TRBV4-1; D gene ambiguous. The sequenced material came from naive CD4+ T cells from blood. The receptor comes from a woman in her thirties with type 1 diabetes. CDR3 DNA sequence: TGCGCCAGCAGCCAAGGTATGAGGGTGGATCAGCCCCAGCATTTT. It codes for CASSQGMRVDQPQHF.